The rows below give T cell receptor beta chains drawn from one sample of a study of T cell changes during pregnancy in multiple sclerosis. Profiling relied on immunoSEQ multiplex PCR, and the TCRdb table lists in-frame clones only, not all of them. Of approximately 30,000 clones listed, 87% are singletons. Sequenced material: CD8+ T cells from peripheral blood mononuclear cells, taken in the first trimester of pregnancy. All receptors derive from a female donor with multiple sclerosis, enrolled in a pregnancy study. Each CDR3 is given with its conserved first and last residue. A D gene is named only where the DNA matches it firmly. Clone size, where shown, is once, few, many, or a class for clones that have expanded.

J gene | V gene | D gene | clone size | CDR3 DNA | CDR3 protein
TRBJ2-7 | TRBV5-6 | NA | NA | TGTGCCAGCAGCTTGGATCAGGGGTTGGGCGAGCAGTACTTC | CASSLDQGLGEQYF
TRBJ2-7 | TRBV11-3 | NA | NA | TGTGCCAGCAGCTTAAGAGTTTCCTACGAGCAGTACTTC | CASSLRVSYEQYF
TRBJ2-1 | TRBV5-6 | NA | NA | TGTGCCAGCAGCTCCCCCGGAGGGGGCGCAAATAATGAGCAGTTCTTC | CASSSPGGGANNEQFF
TRBJ2-2 | TRBV27 | TRBD1 | NA | TGTGCCAGCAGTTTTTACAGGGGGTCCGGGGAGCTGTTTTTT | CASSFYRGSGELFF
TRBJ1-5 | TRBV28 | TRBD1 | NA | TGTGCCAGCAGTTCCTCGGGACAGGGCTTTCAGCCCCAGCATTTT | CASSSSGQGFQPQHF
TRBJ2-2 | TRBV6-1 | NA | medium-sized | TGTGCCAGCAGTACGGGGGAGACGAGCACCGGGGAGCTGTTTTTT | CASSTGETSTGELFF
TRBJ2-1 | TRBV6-4 | NA | NA | TGTGCCAGCAGCGGGGACATTTACAATGAGCAGTTCTTC | CASSGDIYNEQFF
TRBJ2-7 | TRBV10-3 | TRBD1 | NA | TGTGCCATCAGTGTAACCGGGACAGAGAGCTACGAGCAGTACTTC | CAISVTGTESYEQYF
TRBJ2-3 | TRBV28 | TRBD2 | NA | TGTGCCAGCAGGCGGGAGCTCGCAGATACGCAGTATTTT | CASRRELADTQYF
TRBJ1-1 | TRBV28 | TRBD1 | few | TGTGCCAGCAGCCTATGGACAGGTGCGAACACTGAAGCTTTCTTT | CASSLWTGANTEAFF
TRBJ1-3 | TRBV10-3 | NA | NA | TGTGCCATCAGGGGATTCCGGGACAACTCTGGAAACACCATATATTTT | CAIRGFRDNSGNTIYF
TRBJ2-1 | TRBV15 | TRBD2 | once | TGTGCCACCAGCGGGGGACTAGCGGGACTCGATGAGCAGTTCTTC | CATSGGLAGLDEQFF
TRBJ1-2 | TRBV6-4 | TRBD1 | NA | TGTGCCAGCAGTGACCAACCCGACAGGGTGGATGGCTACACCTTC | CASSDQPDRVDGYTF
TRBJ2-3 | TRBV13 | NA | NA | TGTGCCAGCAGCCCCAATTCCGATACGCAGTATTTT | CASSPNSDTQYF
TRBJ2-5 | TRBV7-9 | TRBD2 | NA | TGTGCCAGCAGCTCGGGGGGGGGAGAGACCCAGTACTTC | CASSSGGGETQYF
TRBJ1-1 | TRBV6-1 | NA | few | TGTGCCAGCAGTGGACCGGCAAGTGGACAAACGAACACTGAAGCTTTCTTT | CASSGPASGQTNTEAFF
TRBJ1-6 | TRBV5-6 | NA | NA | TGTGCCAGCTCCCCGAGCAGGGGAGAATGGAATTCACCCCTCCACTTT | CASSPSRGEWNSPLHF
TRBJ1-2 | TRBV28 | TRBD1 | NA | TGTGCCAGCAGTTTACCCAGGGGGATGGATGGCTACACCTTC | CASSLPRGMDGYTF
TRBJ1-6 | TRBV11-3 | TRBD1 | few | TGTGCCAGCAGCCTGGGACAGGCTCATAATTCACCCCTCCACTTT | CASSLGQAHNSPLHF
TRBJ2-3 | TRBV9 | TRBD2 | once | TGTGCCAGCAGCGTTCCTCGGGAGGGGGAGCCGACAGATACGCAGTATTTT | CASSVPREGEPTDTQYF
TRBJ2-3 | TRBV7-9 | NA | NA | TGTGCCAGCCTGGAAGGCCGGGTTACTAGCTCCTTACGCACAGATACGCAGTATTTT | CASLEGRVTSSLRTDTQYF
TRBJ2-5 | TRBV28 | TRBD2 | NA | TGTGCCAGCATGGGTGGCGGGAGTACCCAAGAGACCCAGTACTTC | CASMGGGSTQETQYF
TRBJ2-5 | TRBV7-9 | TRBD1 | NA | TGTGCCAGCAGCTCCCGACAGGGGAGAGAGACCCAGTACTTC | CASSSRQGRETQYF
TRBJ1-2 | TRBV11-2 | NA | NA | TGTGCCAGCAGCCTGGGGGGGTTCAATGGCTACACCTTC | CASSLGGFNGYTF
TRBJ2-7 | TRBV30 | TRBD1 | NA | TGTGCCTGGAGCACAGGGGGCAACGAGCAGTACTTC | CAWSTGGNEQYF
TRBJ2-1 | TRBV27 | NA | NA | TGTGCCAGCTGCCCATCCAGCGGGACAATAGGGAATGAGCAGTTCTTC | CASCPSSGTIGNEQFF
TRBJ2-5 | TRBV2 | NA | once | TGTGCCAGCAGTGGATCAATAGTAAACCAAGAGACCCAGTACTTC | CASSGSIVNQETQYF
TRBJ1-5 | TRBV6-1 | NA | NA | TGTGCCAGCAGTGAAGTTGTAGAGCAGCCCCAGCATTTT | CASSEVVEQPQHF
TRBJ2-1 | TRBV7-8 | NA | once | TGTGCCAGCAGGCTAGCGCCGAGCTCCTACAATGAGCAGTTCTTC | CASRLAPSSYNEQFF
TRBJ2-1 | TRBV7-9 | TRBD2 | NA | TGTGCCAGCAGCCCCCGACTAGCGTCGTCCAATGAGCAGTTCTTC | CASSPRLASSNEQFF
TRBJ2-4 | TRBV10-3 | TRBD2 | NA | TGTGCCATCAGTGGGGAACTAGCGGGAGCTCATAAAGCCAAAAACATTCAGTACTTC | CAISGELAGAHKAKNIQYF
TRBJ1-3 | TRBV21-1 | NA | NA | TGTGCCAGCAGCAAAGGACAGCCTAACACCATATATTTT | CASSKGQPNTIYF
TRBJ1-5 | TRBV19 | NA | few | TGTGCCAGTAGTTGGGACATATTTAGCAATCAGCCCCAGCATTTT | CASSWDIFSNQPQHF